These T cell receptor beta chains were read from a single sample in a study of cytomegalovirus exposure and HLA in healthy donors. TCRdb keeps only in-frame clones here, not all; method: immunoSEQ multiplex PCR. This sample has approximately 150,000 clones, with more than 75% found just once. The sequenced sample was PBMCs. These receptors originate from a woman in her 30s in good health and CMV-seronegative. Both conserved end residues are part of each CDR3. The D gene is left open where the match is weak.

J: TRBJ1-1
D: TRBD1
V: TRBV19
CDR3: CASSWRQGHTEAFF
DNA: TGTGCCAGTAGTTGGAGACAGGGGCACACTGAAGCTTTCTTT

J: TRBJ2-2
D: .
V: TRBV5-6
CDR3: CASKTLSAGTPGELFF
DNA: TGTGCCAGTAAAACACTTAGCGCGGGTACACCCGGGGAGCTGTTTTTT

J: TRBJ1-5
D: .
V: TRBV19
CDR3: CASSIGRGLSNQPQHF
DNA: TGTGCCAGTAGTATCGGGCGGGGTTTGAGCAATCAGCCCCAGCATTTT

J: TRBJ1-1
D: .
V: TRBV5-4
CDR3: CASSNLMNTEAFF
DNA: TGTGCCAGCAGCAACTTAATGAACACTGAAGCTTTCTTT

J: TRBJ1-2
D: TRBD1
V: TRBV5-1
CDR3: CASSRGTGGAGGYGYTF
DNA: TGCGCCAGCAGCAGAGGGACAGGGGGCGCAGGGGGCTATGGCTACACCTTC

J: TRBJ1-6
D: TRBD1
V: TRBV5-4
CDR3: CASSPTDRANSPLHF
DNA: TGTGCCAGCAGCCCTACGGACAGGGCTAATTCACCCCTCCACTTT

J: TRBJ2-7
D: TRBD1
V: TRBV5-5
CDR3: CASRANRGQTYEQYF
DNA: TGTGCCAGCAGGGCTAACAGGGGGCAGACCTACGAGCAGTACTTC

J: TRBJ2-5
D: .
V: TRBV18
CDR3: CASSPGGGAETQYF
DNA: TGTGCCAGCTCACCAGGGGGAGGTGCGGAGACCCAGTACTTC

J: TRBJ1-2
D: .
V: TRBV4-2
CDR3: CASSQTTRTDYGYTF
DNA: TGTGCCAGCAGCCAAACTACCCGAACGGACTATGGCTACACCTTC

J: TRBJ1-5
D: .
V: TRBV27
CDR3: CASSWAAGQPQHF
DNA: TGTGCCAGCAGTTGGGCAGCAGGTCAGCCCCAGCATTTT

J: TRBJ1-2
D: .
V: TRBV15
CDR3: CATSRAQGHYGYTF
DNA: TGTGCCACCAGCAGAGCACAGGGCCACTATGGCTACACCTTC

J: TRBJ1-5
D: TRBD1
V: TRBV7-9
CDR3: CASSLGDRSNQPQHF
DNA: TGTGCCAGCAGCTTAGGGGACAGGAGCAATCAGCCCCAGCATTTT

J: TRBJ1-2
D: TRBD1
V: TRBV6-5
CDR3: CASSDGTGGYGYTF
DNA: TGTGCCAGCAGTGACGGGACAGGGGGCTATGGCTACACCTTC

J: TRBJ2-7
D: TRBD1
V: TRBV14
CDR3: CASSLGTGVPYEQYF
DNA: TGTGCCAGCAGCCTCGGGACAGGGGTTCCTTACGAGCAGTACTTC